This T cell receptor (beta chain) was recovered during a study of early T cells in non-severe SARS-CoV-2 infection. Study overall: The study sequenced bulk RNA from unsorted whole blood, with chains unpaired.

Separate cDNA molecules each had unique molecular identifiers attached to them. TCRdb analysed the 5' RACE reads with MiXCR anew, one entry per CDR3 protein. The data show 50,000 to 65,000 distinct CDR3 sequences, just over 20% seen once. The CDR3 loop spans 15 amino acids. Trimming took 3 bases from V and 3 from J; bases not matched to a gene: 8. Germline CDR1 LGHDT, CDR2 YNNKEL (reference sequence). This clonotype was picked up one time. V is TRBV3-1 and J is TRBJ2-7, with 7 nucleotides matching TRBD2. This TCR was recovered from an adult who was a healthcare worker with PCR-confirmed SARS-CoV-2 infection or an uninfected control (not recorded which). This sample comprised whole blood, obtained at baseline. CDR3 sequence reads: CASSQGRGWDYEQYF. The CDR3 DNA reads as TGTGCCAGCAGCCAGGGGAGGGGATGGGACTACGAGCAGTACTTC.